These 14 T cell receptor beta chains were all obtained from the same sample, sequenced in a study. Each CDR3 protein gets one entry after TCRdb re-called the 5' RACE reads with MiXCR. Among tens of thousands of distinct CDR3 sequences, about 24% were seen once, and the ten largest hold 3.2%. Sequenced input: tumor-infiltrating naive CD4+ T cells sorted from the breast tumor. Described subset: naive CD4+ T cells, CD4+CD45RA+CD25-. Receptors originate from a female donor with breast cancer.

The CDR3 DNA reads TGCAGCTTGATGAGCGGGAGGGAAAATGAGCAGTTCTTC. Protein: CSLMSGRENEQFF. This chain links TRBV29-1 with TRBJ2-1, with 10 bases identical to TRBD2. The CDR3 contains 13 residues. The junction had 8 bases not matched to a gene; V was cut back by 8 bases and J by 7 bases. The germline V gene has CDR1 SQVTM and CDR2 ANQGSEA.

The chain uses TRBV3-1 and TRBJ2-7; D is unresolved. In germline, CDR1 is LGHDT, CDR2 YNNKEL (reference sequence). The germline V and J ends were trimmed by 3 bases and 0 bases, with 6 bases remaining between them. CDR3 length equals 13 residues. The CDR3 nucleotides read TGTGCCAGCAGCCAGTCCATCTCCTACGAGCAGTACTTC. Its translation is CASSQSISYEQYF.

This clonotype was seen only a few times. For the CDR3, the DNA is TGTGCCAGCAAGCCACCTGACAGGGGAGGTGAAGCTTTCTTT. Translated, it gives CASKPPDRGGEAFF. The V and J genes are TRBV12-3 or TRBV12-4 and TRBJ1-1, with TRBD1 matching over 8 bases. This CDR3 region has 14 residues. J lost 7 bases, V lost 7 bases, and 11 bases had no gene match.

The chain links TRBV24-1 to TRBJ2-3, with 9 bases lining up with TRBD2. V trimming: 12 bases; J trimming: 2 bases; junction bases outside the gene matches: 26. The germline gives CDR1 KGHDR, CDR2 SFDVKD. The CDR3 runs 20 residues. CDR3 in amino acids: CASSDLRRGGSSTVTDTQYF. The DNA for the CDR3 is TGTGCCTCTAGTGATTTGCGGCGGGGGGGCTCTTCGACTGTCACAGATACGCAGTATTTT.

There are many counts of this clonotype. This chain connects TRBV12-3 or TRBV12-4 to TRBJ1-1; possibly TRBD1 for D (6 bases). Trimming cost V 6 bases and J 7 bases, with 15 bases left between them. This CDR3 has 13 residues. The CDR3 protein is CASSSGQSLEAFF. The CDR3 DNA reads as TGTGCCAGCAGCTCAGGACAGTCGCTTGAAGCTTTCTTT.

This chain connects TRBV27 to TRBJ1-6, with 11 bases aligning to TRBD1. In germline, CDR1 is MNHEY, CDR2 SMNVEV (reference sequence). The CDR3 length is 14 residues. V was pared by 6 bases and J by 8 bases, with 3 bases of the junction left unmatched. CDR3 sequence (DNA): TGTGCCAGCAGCCAGGACAGGGGGCATTCACCCCTCCACTTT. It yields the protein CASSQDRGHSPLHF.

This clonotype showed up just a few times. The CDR3 loop is CSAIEGGDTEAFF. CDR3 coding DNA: TGCAGTGCTATTGAGGGGGGGGACACTGAAGCTTTCTTT. The chain joins TRBV20-1 to TRBJ1-1; D perhaps matches TRBD1 (6 bases). V lost 4 bases and J lost 3, with 12 bases in between. The CDR3 is made up of 13 amino acids. CDR1 is DFQATT, CDR2 SNEGSKA, per germline (reference sequence).

This clonotype was seen only a few times. The chain recombines TRBV10-3 with TRBJ2-4, with a weak D call TRBD2 (6 bases). Per germline, CDR1 ENHRY and CDR2 SYGVKD. The CDR3 consists of 17 residues. Trimming shortened V by 5 bases and J by 0 bases, and 17 bases separated the two germline ends. CDR3 sequence reads: CAISYGSPTIAKNIQYF. The CDR3 coding sequence is TGTGCCATCAGTTACGGGAGCCCCACTATAGCCAAAAACATTCAGTACTTC.

This clonotype was picked up a small number of times. This sequence joins TRBV4-1 and TRBJ1-3; 8 positions agree with TRBD1. The CDR3 has 15 residues. Germline V gene sequence: CDR1 MGHRA, CDR2 YSYEKL. V shed 1 base and J 3 bases; nucleotides not matched to a gene: 2. CDR3 DNA: TGCGCCAGCAGCCAAGGACAGGGGCTTGGAAACACCATATATTTT. This gives the protein CASSQGQGLGNTIYF.

The chain carries TRBV28 and TRBJ2-1; TRBD2 matches at 8 bases. The germline CDR1 and CDR2 sequences are MDHEN and SYDVKM. The ends lost 7 bases at V and 8 bases at J; junction bases unmatched: 7. The CDR3 contains 13 residues. DNA of the CDR3: TGTGCCAGCACCCCAGCGGGAGTGCATGAGCAGTTCTTC. Protein sequence: CASTPAGVHEQFF.

V gene TRBV5-1 combines with J gene TRBJ2-5; D might be TRBD2 (6 bases). Trimming took off 3 bases at V and 0 bases at J, with 12 bases between the two ends. The CDR3 runs to 15 residues. The germline gives CDR1 SGHRS, CDR2 YFSETQ. CDR3 nucleotide sequence: TGCGCCAGCAGCTCCGCTAGCGTTTACCAAGAGACCCAGTACTTC. This sequence encodes CASSSASVYQETQYF.

This clonotype appeared a few times. The rearrangement links TRBV5-4 to TRBJ2-4; 10 bases agree with TRBD2. Germline-derived CDR1 and CDR2 are SGHNT and YYREEE (reference sequence). Trimming at V came to 4 bases and at J to 0 bases, leaving 10 bases not matched to a gene. The CDR3 is 18 amino acids. Here the CDR3 DNA reads TGTGCCAGCAGCCCGGACAGACTAGCGGGTCTAGCCAAAAACATTCAGTACTTC. It yields the protein CASSPDRLAGLAKNIQYF.

This clonotype came up a few times. The chain recombines TRBV9 with TRBJ1-4; D not certain. Deletions cut 4 bases from V and 7 bases from J, with 11 bases between. Germline V CDR1 and CDR2: SGDLS, YYNGEE. The length of the CDR3 is 13 residues. The CDR3 bases are TGTGCCAGCAGCAGAACGACGGTTGAAAAACTGTTTTTT. Translated: CASSRTTVEKLFF.

Ten or more counts support this clonotype. The chain couples TRBV4-1 to TRBJ2-7; D may be TRBD1 (6 bases). Germline loops: CDR1 MGHRA, CDR2 YSYEKL. The CDR3 extends over 15 amino acids. Trimming pared 4 bases from V and 2 bases from J, leaving 15 bases between. The CDR3 loop is CASSPLARGPYEQYF. CDR3 in DNA: TGCGCCAGCAGCCCCTTAGCCAGGGGCCCCTACGAGCAGTACTTC.